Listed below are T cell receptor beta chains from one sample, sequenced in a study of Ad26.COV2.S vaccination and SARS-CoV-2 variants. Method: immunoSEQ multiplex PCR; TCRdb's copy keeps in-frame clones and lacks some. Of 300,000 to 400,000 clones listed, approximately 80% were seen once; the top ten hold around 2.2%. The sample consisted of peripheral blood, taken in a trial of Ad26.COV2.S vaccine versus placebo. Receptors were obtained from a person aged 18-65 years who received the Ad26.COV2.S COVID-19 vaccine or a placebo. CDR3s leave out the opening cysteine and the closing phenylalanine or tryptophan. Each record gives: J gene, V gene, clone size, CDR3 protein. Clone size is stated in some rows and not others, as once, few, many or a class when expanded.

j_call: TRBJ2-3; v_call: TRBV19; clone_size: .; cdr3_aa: ASSMGLAGGIDTQY
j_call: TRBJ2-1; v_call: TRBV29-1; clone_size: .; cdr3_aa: SVDGASGEQF
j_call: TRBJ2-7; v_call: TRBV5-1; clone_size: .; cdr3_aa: ASSLGFTTGTGRYEQY
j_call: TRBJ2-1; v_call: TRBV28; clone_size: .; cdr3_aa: ASSLRGNEQF
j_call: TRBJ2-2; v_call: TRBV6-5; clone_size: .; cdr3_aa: ASAPDRAHTGELF
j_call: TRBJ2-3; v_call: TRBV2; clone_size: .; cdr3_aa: ASSGNLDSLDTQY
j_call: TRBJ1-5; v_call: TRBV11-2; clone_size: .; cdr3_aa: ASSPPGQPQH
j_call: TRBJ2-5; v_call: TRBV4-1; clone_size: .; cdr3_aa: ASSPAGGGRETQY
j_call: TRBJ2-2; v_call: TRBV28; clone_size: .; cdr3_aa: ASSLGSVNTGELF
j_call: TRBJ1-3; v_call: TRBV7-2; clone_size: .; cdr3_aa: ASSWDTLPGNTIY
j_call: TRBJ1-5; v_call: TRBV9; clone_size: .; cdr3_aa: ASSEGQGRQPQH
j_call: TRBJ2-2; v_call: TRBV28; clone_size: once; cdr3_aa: ATGTANTGELF
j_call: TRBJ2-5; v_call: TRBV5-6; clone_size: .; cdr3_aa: ASSSTSGVETQY
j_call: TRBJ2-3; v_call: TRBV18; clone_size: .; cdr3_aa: ASSPPTDRTDTQY
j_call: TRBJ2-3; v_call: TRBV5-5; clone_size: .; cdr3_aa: ASSLGLESLDTQY
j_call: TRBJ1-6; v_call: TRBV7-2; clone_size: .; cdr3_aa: ASRPGQGGLSSYNSPLH
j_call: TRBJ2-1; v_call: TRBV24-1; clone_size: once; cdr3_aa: ATRPGGSVDEQF
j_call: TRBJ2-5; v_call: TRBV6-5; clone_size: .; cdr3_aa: ASSYSTGTDQETQY
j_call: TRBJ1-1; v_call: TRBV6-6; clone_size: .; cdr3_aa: ASSYSSSGRRAEAF
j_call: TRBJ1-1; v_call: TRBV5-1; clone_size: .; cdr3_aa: ASSPGERGGTEAF
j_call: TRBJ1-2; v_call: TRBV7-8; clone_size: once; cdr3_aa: ASSLAGAATYGYT
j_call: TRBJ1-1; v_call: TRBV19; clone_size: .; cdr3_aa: ASTDWGGNTEAF
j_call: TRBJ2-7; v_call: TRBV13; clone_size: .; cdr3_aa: ASSFGGDTYEQY
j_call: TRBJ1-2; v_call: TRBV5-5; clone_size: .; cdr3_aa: ASSPDTIGYT
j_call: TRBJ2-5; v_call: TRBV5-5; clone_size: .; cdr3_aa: ASSRTGVTRETQY
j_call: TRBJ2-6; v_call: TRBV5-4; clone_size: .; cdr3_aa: ASSLVGDANVLT
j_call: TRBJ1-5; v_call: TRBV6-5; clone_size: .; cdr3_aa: ASRRQRNSNQPQH
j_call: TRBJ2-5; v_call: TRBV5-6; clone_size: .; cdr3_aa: ASSLRDLSQTQY
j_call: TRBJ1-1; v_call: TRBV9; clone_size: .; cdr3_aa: ASSVSGTSMNTEAF
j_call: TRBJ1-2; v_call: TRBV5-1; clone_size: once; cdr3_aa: ASSLTGTANYGYT
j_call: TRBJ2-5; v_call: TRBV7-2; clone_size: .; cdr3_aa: ASSLVGDMQATQY
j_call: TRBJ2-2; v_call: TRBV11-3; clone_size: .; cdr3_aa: ASSLRGDRGAGELF
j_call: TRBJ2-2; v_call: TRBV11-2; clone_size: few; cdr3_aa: ASSQGGQGAGELF
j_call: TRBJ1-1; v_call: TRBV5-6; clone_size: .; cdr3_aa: ASSLVRVNTEAF
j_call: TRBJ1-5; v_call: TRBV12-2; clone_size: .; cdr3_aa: ASPRTRMGNQPQH
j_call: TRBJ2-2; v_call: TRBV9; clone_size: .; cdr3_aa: ASSRTGQGHTGELF
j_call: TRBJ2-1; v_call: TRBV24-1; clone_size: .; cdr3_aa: ATSGRGAESYNEQF
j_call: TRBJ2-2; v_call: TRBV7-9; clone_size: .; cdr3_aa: ASSLRTGYTGELF
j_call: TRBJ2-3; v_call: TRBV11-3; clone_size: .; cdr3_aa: ASSFRTSGVADTQY
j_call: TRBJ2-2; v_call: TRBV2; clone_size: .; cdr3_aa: ASSVRGSTGELF
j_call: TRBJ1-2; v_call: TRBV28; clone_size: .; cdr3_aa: ASSRGQPRGYT
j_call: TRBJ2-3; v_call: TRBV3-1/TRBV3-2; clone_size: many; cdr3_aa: ASSSRTGAVSDTQY
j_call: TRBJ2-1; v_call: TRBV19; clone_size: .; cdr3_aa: ASRPGGAYNEQF
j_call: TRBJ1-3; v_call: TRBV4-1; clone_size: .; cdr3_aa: ASSQGDYSGNTIY
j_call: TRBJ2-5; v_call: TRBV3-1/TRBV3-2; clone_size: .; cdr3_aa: ASTGGLKETQY
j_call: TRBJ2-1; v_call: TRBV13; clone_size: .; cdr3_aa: ASSSPTGNNEQF